Reported below is one TCR beta chain. Authors' methods: Using reference gene primer amplification, nucleated cell counts were estimated. Profiled with immunoSEQ multiplex PCR; TCRdb holds only in-frame clones, not every one. From that table come the V and J calls and clone size; the DNA was used to work out D and trimming. The sample has about 210,000 clones, about 89% seen once. Germline CDR1 reads SGHRS; CDR2 reads YFSETQ. This CDR3 region has 15 residues. Trimming cost V 7 bases and J 8 bases; bases outside gene matches: 14. This entry is derived from a study of blood T cell repertoires in COVID-19. Study background: Italy, Spain and the United States were the sources of the convalescent and acute COVID-19 samples. From T cells, B-cell-depleted T cells, or PBMCs came the material, which was cDNA or gDNA.

The receptor was isolated from a woman aged 40 to 55 with acute or convalescent COVID-19. This sequence joins TRBV5-1 and TRBJ2-1; 8 bases line up with TRBD2. What was sequenced was peripheral blood. In DNA, the CDR3 is TGCGCCAGCTCCCGAATCGGCAGCGGGGGTTATGAGCAGTTCTTC. Its translation is CASSRIGSGGYEQFF.